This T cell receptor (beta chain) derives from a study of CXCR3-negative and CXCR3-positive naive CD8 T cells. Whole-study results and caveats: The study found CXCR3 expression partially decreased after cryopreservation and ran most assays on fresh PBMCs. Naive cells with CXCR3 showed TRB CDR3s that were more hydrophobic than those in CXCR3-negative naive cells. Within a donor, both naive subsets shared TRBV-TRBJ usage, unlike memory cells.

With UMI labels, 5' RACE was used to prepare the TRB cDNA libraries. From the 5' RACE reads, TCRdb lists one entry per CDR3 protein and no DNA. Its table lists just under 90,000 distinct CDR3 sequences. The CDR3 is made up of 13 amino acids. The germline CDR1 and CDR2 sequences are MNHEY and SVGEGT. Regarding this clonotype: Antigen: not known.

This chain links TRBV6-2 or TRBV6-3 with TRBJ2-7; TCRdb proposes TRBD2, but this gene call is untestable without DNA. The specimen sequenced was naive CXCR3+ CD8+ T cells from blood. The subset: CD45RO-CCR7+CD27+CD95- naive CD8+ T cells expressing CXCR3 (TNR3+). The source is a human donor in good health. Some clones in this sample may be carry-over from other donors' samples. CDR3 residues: CASNQGSGGEQYF.